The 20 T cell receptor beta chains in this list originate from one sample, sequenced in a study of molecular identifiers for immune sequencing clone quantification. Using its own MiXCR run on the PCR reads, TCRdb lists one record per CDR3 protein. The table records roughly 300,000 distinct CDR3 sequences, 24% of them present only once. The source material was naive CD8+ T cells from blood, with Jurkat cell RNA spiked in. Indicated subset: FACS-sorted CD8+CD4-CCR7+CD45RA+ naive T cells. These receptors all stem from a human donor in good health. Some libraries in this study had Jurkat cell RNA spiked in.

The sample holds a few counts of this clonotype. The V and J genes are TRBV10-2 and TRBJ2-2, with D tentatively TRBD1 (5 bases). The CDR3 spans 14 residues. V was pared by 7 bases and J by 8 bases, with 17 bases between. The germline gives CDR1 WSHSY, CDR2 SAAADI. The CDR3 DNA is TGCGCCAGCACCCCCCTTCAGGGCCGAGGGGAGCTGTTTTTT. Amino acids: CASTPLQGRGELFF.

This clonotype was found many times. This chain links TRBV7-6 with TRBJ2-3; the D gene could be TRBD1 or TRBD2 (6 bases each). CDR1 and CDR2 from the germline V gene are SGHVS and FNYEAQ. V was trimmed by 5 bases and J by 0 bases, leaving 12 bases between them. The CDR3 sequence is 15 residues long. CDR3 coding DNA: TGTGCCAGCAGCCCCGGAGGGGGGAGCACAGATACGCAGTATTTT. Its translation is CASSPGGGSTDTQYF. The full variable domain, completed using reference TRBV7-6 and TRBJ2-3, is GAGVSQSPRYKVTKRGQDVALRCDPISGHVSLYWYRQALGQGPEFLTYFNYEAQQDKSGLPNDRFSAERPEGSISTLTIQRTEQRDSAMYRCASSPGGGSTDTQYFGPGTRLTVL.

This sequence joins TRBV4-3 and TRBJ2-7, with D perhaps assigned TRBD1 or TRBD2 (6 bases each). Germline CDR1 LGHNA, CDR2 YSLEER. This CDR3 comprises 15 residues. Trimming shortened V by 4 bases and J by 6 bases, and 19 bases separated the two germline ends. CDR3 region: CASSRDRGRTGEQYF. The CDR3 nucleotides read TGCGCCAGCAGCCGAGATCGGGGGCGTACGGGCGAGCAGTACTTC.

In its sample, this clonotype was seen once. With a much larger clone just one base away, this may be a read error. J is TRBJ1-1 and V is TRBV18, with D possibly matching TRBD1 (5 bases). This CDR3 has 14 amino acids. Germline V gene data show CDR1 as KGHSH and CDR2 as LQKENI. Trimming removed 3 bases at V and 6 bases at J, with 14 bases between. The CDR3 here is CASSPGTLDAEAFF. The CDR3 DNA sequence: TGTGCCAGCTCACCGGGGACTCTGGACGCTGAAGCTTTCTTT.

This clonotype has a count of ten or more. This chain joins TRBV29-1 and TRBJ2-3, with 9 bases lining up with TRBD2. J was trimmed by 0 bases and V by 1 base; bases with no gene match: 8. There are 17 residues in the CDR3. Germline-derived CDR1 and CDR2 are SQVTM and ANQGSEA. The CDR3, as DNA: TGCAGCGTTGAAGTTTCTAGCGGGATGGTGAGCACAGATACGCAGTATTTT. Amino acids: CSVEVSSGMVSTDTQYF.

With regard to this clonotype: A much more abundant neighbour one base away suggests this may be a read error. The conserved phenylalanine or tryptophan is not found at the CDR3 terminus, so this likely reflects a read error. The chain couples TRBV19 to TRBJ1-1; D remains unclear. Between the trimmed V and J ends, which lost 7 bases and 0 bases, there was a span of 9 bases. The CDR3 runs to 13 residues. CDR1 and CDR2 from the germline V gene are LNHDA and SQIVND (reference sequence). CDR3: CASITVLNTEAFL. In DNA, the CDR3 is TGTGCCAGTATAACAGTTTTGAACACTGAAGCTTTCCTT.

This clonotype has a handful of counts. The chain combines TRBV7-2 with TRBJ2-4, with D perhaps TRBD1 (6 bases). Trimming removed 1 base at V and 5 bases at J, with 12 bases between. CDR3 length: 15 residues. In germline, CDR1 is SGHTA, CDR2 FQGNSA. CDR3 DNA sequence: TGTGCCAGCAGCTTAGTTCGGGGACAAGAAAACATTCAGTACTTC. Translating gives CASSLVRGQENIQYF.

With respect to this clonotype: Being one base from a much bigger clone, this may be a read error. This CDR3 reads CASSYSGIPDTQHF. CDR3 nucleotides: TGTGCCAGCAGTTACTCTGGAATCCCAGATACGCAGCATTTT. The gene calls are TRBV6-5 and TRBJ2-3; D is uncertain. The DNA matches TRBJ1-5 better at its end, which makes the J call doubtful. Germline-derived CDR1 and CDR2 are MNHEY and SVGAGI. There are 14 residues in the CDR3.

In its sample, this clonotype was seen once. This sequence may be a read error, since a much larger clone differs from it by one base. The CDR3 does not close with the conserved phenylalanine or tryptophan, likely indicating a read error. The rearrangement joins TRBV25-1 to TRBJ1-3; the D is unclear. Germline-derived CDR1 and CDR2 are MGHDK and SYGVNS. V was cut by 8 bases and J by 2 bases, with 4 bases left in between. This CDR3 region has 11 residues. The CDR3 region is CASAAGNTIYL. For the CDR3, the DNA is TGTGCCAGCGCTGCTGGAAACACCATATATTTA.

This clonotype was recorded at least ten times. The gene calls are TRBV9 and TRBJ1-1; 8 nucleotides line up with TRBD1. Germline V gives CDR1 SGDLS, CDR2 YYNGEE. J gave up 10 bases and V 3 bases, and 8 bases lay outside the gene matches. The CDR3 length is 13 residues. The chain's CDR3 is CASSAGTGGGAFF. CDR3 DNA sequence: TGTGCCAGCAGCGCCGGGACAGGTGGTGGAGCTTTCTTT.

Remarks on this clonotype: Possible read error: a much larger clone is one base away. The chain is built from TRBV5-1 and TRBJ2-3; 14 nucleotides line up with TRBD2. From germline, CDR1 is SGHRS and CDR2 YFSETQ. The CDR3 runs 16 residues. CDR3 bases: TGCGCCAGCAGCGAGGGGACTAGCGGGAGTGCAGATACGCGGTATTTT. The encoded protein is CASSEGTSGSADTRYF.

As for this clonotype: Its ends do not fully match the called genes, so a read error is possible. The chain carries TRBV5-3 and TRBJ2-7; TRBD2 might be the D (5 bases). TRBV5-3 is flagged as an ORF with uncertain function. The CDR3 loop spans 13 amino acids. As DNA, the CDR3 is TGTGCCAGCAGCTTCTGGTGGCGGGACGAGCAGTACTTC. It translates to CASSFWWRDEQYF.

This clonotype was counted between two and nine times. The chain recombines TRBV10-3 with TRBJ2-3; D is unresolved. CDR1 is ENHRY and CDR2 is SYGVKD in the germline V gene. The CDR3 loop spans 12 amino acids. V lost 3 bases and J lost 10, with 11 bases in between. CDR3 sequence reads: CAISDSGAPQYF. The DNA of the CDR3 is TGTGCCATCAGTGATTCAGGAGCCCCGCAGTATTTT.

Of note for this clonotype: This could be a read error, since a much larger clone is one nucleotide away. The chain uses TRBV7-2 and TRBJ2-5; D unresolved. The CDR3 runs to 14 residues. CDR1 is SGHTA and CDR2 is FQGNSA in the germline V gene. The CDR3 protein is CARSLVQIQETQYF. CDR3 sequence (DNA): TGTGCCCGCAGCTTAGTACAGATACAAGAGACCCAGTACTTC.

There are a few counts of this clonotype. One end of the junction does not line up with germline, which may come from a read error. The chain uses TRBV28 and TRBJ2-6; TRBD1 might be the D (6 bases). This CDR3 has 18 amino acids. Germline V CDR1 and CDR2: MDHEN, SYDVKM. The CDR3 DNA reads TGTGCCAGCGGTTTGAGGACAGTGGCTTTCTCTGGGGCCAACGTCCTGACTTTC. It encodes CASGLRTVAFSGANVLTF.

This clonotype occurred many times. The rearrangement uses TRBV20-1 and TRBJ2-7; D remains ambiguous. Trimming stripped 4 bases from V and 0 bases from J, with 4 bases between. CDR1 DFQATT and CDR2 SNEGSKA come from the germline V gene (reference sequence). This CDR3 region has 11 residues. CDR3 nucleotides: TGCAGTGCTACGTCCTCCTACGAGCAGTACTTC. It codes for CSATSSYEQYF.

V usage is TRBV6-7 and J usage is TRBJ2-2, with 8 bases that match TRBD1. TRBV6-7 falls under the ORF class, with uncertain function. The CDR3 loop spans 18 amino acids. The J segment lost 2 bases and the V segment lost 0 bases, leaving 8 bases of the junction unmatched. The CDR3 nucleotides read TGTGCCAGCAGTTACTCCACCTCAGGGGGCAGAAACACCGGGGAGCTGTTTTTT. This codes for CASSYSTSGGRNTGELFF.

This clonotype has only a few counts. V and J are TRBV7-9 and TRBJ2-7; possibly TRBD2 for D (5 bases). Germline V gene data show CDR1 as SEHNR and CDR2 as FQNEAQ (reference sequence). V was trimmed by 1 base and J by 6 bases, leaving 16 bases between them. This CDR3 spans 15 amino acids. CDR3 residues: CASSLVNVPAGEQYF. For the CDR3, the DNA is TGTGCCAGCAGCTTAGTGAATGTGCCGGCGGGCGAGCAGTACTTC.

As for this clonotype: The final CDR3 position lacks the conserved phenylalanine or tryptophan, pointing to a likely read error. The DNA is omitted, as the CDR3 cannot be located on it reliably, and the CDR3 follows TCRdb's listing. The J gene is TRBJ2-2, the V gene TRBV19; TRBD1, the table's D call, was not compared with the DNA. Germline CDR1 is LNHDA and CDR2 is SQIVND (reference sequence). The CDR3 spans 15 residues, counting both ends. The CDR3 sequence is CASSLRQMNTGELYI.

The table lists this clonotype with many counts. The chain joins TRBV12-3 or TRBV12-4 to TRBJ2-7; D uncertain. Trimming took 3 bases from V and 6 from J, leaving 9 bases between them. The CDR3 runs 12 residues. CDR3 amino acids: CASSFDAGEQYF. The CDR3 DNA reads TGTGCCAGCAGTTTCGACGCTGGCGAGCAGTACTTC.